This T cell receptor beta chain is drawn from a study of control samples from healthy donors and cancer patients. With V trimmed by 4 bases and J by 3 bases, 7 bases remained unmatched. This CDR3 region has 17 residues. Germline V gene sequence: CDR1 MRHNA, CDR2 SNTAGT. Profiled with immunoSEQ multiplex PCR; TCRdb holds only in-frame clones, not every one. The sample table sets out around 190,000 clones. Sequencing used blood. The receptor was isolated from a woman aged 25 to 39 in good health. The chain combines TRBV6-4 with TRBJ2-5, with 14 nucleotides matching TRBD2. CDR3 region: CASSARETSGGEETQYF. The CDR3 region has the DNA TGTGCCAGCAGTGCCCGCGAGACTAGCGGGGGGGAAGAGACCCAGTACTTC.